The source of this TCR beta chain is a study of OX40 agonist ivuxolimab in advanced cancers. Across the study: Partial responses were achieved by three patients, one with hepatocellular carcinoma and two with cutaneous melanoma.

Cycle 7 day 1, cycle 4 day 1, and baseline were the timepoints at which blood was sampled. The sample holds one count of this clone. Using immunoSEQ multiplex PCR, the repertoire was profiled, and TCRdb retains in-frame clones only, with some absent. The table includes about 77,000 clones, over 75% detected once. The CDR3 totals 15 residues. Germline CDR1 and CDR2: SGHTA and FQGNSA. The V gene lost 3 bases and the J gene lost 0 bases, with 9 bases spanning the gap. The chain links TRBV7-2 to TRBJ1-3; maybe TRBD1 (5 bases). The sequencing here drew on CD4+ or CD8+ T cells sorted from blood, taken in a trial of the OX40 agonist ivuxolimab. The TCR was taken from an adult with an advanced solid tumor such as melanoma, head and neck, liver or kidney cancer. The CDR3 region has the DNA TGTGCCAGCAGCTTCGGACATGCCTCTGGAAACACCATATATTTT. This codes for CASSFGHASGNTIYF.